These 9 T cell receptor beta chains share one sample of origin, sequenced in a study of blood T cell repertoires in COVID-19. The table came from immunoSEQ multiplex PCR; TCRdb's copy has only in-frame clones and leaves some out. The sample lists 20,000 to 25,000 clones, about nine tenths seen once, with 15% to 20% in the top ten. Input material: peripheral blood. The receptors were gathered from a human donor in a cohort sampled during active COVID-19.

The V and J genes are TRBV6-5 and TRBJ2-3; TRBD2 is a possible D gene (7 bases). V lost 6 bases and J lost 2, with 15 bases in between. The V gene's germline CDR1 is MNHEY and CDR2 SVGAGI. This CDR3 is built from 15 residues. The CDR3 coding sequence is TGTGCCAGCAGCCACCCCCGGGGGGCCACAGATACGCAGTATTTT. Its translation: CASSHPRGATDTQYF.

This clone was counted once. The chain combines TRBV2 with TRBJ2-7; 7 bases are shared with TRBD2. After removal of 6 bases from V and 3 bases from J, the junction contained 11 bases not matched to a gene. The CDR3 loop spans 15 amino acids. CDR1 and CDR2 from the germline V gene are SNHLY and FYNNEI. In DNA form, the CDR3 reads TGTGCCAGCAGCTCCCCGGGCCGGGGGGACTACGAGCAGTACTTC. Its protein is CASSSPGRGDYEQYF.

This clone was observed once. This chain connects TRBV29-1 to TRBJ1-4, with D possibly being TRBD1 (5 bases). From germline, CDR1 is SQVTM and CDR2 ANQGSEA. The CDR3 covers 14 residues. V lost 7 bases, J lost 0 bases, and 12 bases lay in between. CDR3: CSAAGNPTNEKLFF. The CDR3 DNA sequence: TGCAGCGCGGCAGGGAATCCAACTAATGAAAAACTGTTTTTT.

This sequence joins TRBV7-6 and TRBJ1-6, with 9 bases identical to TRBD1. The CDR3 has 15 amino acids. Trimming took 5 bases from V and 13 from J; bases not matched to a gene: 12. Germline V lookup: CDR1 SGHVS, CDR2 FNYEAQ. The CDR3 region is CASSGGTGSAGPLHF. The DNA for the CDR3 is TGTGCCAGCAGCGGGGGGACAGGGTCGGCGGGGCCCCTCCACTTT. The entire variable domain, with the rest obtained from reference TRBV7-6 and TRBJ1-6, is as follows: GAGVSQSPRYKVTKRGQDVALRCDPISGHVSLYWYRQALGQGPEFLTYFNYEAQQDKSGLPNDRFSAERPEGSISTLTIQRTEQRDSAMYRCASSGGTGSAGPLHFGNGTRLTVT.

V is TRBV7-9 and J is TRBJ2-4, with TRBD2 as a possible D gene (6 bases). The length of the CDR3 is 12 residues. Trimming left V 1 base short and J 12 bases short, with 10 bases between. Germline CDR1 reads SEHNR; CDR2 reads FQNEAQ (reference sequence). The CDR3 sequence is CASSLGLDRQYF. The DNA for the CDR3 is TGTGCCAGCAGCTTAGGACTAGACCGTCAGTACTTC. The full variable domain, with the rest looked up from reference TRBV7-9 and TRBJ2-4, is DTGVSQNPRHKITKRGQNVTFRCDPISEHNRLYWYRQTLGQGPEFLTYFQNEAQLEKSRLLSDRFSAERPKGSFSTLEIQRTEQGDSAMYLCASSLGLDRQYFGAGTRLSVL.

As DNA, the CDR3 is TGTGCCACCAGCAGACCAGACAGGGACACCACTGAAGCTTTCTTT. Translating it yields CATSRPDRDTTEAFF. The chain couples TRBV15 to TRBJ1-1; TRBD1 matches at 7 bases. The CDR3 loop spans 15 amino acids. The V and J ends lost 2 bases and 4 bases, in that order; junction bases with no gene match: 7. In germline, CDR1 is LNHNV, CDR2 YYDKDF (reference sequence).

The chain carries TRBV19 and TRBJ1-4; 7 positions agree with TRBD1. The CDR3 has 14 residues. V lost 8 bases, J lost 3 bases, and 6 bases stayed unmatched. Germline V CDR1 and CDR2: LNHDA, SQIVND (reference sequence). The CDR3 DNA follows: TGTGCCAGTTGTACAGGGGAGTCTAATGAAAAACTGTTTTTT. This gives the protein CASCTGESNEKLFF.

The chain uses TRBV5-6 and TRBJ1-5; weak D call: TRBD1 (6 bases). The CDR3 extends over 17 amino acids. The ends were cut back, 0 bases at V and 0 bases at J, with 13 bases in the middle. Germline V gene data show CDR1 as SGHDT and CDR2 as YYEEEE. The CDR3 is CASSLATGTYSNQPQHF. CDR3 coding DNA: TGTGCCAGCAGCTTGGCAACAGGGACGTATAGCAATCAGCCCCAGCATTTT.

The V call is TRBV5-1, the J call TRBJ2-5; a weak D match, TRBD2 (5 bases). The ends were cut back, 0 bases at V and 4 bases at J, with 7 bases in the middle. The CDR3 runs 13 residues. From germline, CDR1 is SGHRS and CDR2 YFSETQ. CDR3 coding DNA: TGCGCCAGCAGCTTGGCACGGGGAGAGACCCAGTACTTC. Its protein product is CASSLARGETQYF.